This T cell receptor beta chain was documented in a study of cytomegalovirus exposure and HLA in healthy donors. Worth noting for this clone: What it recognizes is unknown.

PCR employed 60 Vbeta and 13 Jbeta primers. Generated by immunoSEQ multiplex PCR, the TCRdb table keeps only in-frame clones and is missing some. The sample includes a few hundred thousand clones, roughly 80% seen only once; the top ten take approximately 0.22%. This CDR3 region has 14 residues. CDR1 is MNHNS, CDR2 SASEGT, per germline. Trimming left V 2 bases short and J 6 bases short, with 13 bases between. Findings and caveats of the study: When the data were analyzed later, several of the most significant clusters appeared to be linked to common viral pathogens.

The chain links TRBV6-1 to TRBJ1-1; a possible D gene is TRBD1 (5 bases). Sequencing was performed on PBMCs. This receptor was taken from a girl aged 2 to 9 in good health and CMV-seronegative. The CDR3 coding sequence is TGTGCCAGCAGTGAATACAGGCAGGGCGCTGAAGCTTTCTTT. As protein: CASSEYRQGAEAFF.